This T cell receptor beta chain was sequenced during a study of blood T cell repertoires in COVID-19. Overall study: Italy, Spain and the United States were the sources of the convalescent and acute COVID-19 samples. Sample material is recorded as cDNA or gDNA derived from T cells, B-cell-depleted T cells, or PBMCs.

This CDR3 is 15 amino acids long. V lost 4 bases, J lost 1 base, and 8 bases stayed unmatched. Germline CDR1 is SGHRS and CDR2 is YFSETQ. In the original analysis: Using reference gene primer amplification, nucleated cell counts were estimated. Profiling relied on immunoSEQ multiplex PCR, and the TCRdb table lists in-frame clones only, not all of them. Clone size and the V and J calls come from that table; the DNA yielded D and trimming. The sample yields around 170,000 clones, around 67% seen once. This receptor was taken from an elderly woman with acute or convalescent COVID-19. The chain is built from TRBV5-1 and TRBJ2-7; 7 nucleotides align to TRBD1. Source material: peripheral blood. CDR3 protein: CASSQGDSLSYEQYF. CDR3 coding DNA: TGCGCCAGCAGCCAAGGGGACAGCCTATCCTACGAGCAGTACTTC.